Each of the 4 T cell receptor beta chains below was sequenced from the same sample in a study of T cell changes during pregnancy in multiple sclerosis. Assay: immunoSEQ multiplex PCR; the TCRdb copy retains only in-frame clones and omits some. The sample records approximately 90,000 clones, around 94% being singletons. The sequenced sample was peripheral blood, obtained in the third trimester of pregnancy. These receptors all stem from a female donor with multiple sclerosis, enrolled in a pregnancy study.

The chain joins TRBV10-2 to TRBJ2-1; 8 positions match TRBD2. CDR3 length: 17 residues. CDR1 WSHSY and CDR2 SAAADI come from the germline V gene. V was clipped by 0 bases and J by 0 bases; unmatched bases: 4. The DNA of the CDR3 is TGCGCCAGCAGTGAGTCCTTAGCGGGATCCTCCTACAATGAGCAGTTCTTC. It encodes CASSESLAGSSYNEQFF.

This clone appeared a few times. The V call is TRBV15, the J call TRBJ1-2; TRBD1 might be the D (5 bases). Trimming stripped 3 bases from V and 4 bases from J, with 12 bases between. There are 14 residues in the CDR3. Germline V gives CDR1 LNHNV, CDR2 YYDKDF (reference sequence). In DNA, the CDR3 is TGTGCCACCAGCAGGGGCGACAGCAGCTATGGCTACACCTTC. Translating gives CATSRGDSSYGYTF. Variable domain in full (rest from reference TRBV15 and TRBJ1-2): DAMVIQNPRYQVTQFGKPVTLSCSQTLNHNVMYWYQQKSSQAPKLLFHYYDKDFNNEADTPDNFQSRRPNTSFCFLDIRSPGLGDTAMYLCATSRGDSSYGYTFGSGTRLTVV.

The rearrangement uses TRBV27 and TRBJ2-7, with D possibly being TRBD2 (5 bases). The V gene lost 3 bases and the J gene lost 5 bases, with 14 bases spanning the gap. The CDR3 has 14 amino acids. CDR1 is MNHEY and CDR2 is SMNVEV in the germline V gene (reference sequence). The CDR3 sequence: CASSFLGSFDEQYF. DNA for the CDR3: TGTGCCAGCAGTTTCTTAGGGAGCTTCGACGAGCAGTACTTC.

The chain joins TRBV29-1 to TRBJ2-7, with 9 bases that match TRBD2. The CDR3 has 14 residues. The V gene's germline CDR1 is SQVTM and CDR2 ANQGSEA. V was clipped by 7 bases and J by 0 bases; unmatched bases: 7. The CDR3 region has the DNA TGCAGCGCCTTGACTAGCGGTTACTCCTACGAGCAGTACTTC. It translates to CSALTSGYSYEQYF.